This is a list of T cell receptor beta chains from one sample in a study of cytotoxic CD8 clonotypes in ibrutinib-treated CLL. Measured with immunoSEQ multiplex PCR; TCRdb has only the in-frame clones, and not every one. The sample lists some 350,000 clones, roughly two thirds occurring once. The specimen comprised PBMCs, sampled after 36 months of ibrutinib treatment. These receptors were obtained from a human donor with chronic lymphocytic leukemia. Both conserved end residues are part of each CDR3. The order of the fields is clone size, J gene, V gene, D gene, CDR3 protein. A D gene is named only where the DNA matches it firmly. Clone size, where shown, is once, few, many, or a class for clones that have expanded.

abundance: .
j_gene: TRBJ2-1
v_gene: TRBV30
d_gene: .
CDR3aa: CAWSGQRSYNEQFF

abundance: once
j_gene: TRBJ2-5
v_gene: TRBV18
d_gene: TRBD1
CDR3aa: CASSTNRGLLETQYF

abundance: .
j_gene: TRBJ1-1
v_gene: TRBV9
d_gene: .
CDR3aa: CASSVGGVSTEAFF

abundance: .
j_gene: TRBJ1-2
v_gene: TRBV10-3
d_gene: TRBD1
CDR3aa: CAIRRGLNYGYTF

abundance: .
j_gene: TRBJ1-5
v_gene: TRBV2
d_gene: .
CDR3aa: CASSESSRTQHF

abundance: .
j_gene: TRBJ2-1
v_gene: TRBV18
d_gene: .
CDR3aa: CASTGEQFF

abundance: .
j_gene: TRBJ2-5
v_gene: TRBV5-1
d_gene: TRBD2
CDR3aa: CASKSGRWEETQYF

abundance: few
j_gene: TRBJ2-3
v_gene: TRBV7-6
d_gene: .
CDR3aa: CASSSSSTDTQYF

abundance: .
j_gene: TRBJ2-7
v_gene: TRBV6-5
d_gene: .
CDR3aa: CASSPGLSSYEQYF

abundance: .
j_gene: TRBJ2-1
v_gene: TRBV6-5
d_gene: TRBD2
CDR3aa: CASSLGLAKFF

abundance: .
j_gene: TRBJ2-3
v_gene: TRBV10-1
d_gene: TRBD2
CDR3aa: CASREEPGLATDTQYF

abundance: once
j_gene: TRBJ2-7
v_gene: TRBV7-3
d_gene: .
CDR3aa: CASSIQQGTPYEQYF

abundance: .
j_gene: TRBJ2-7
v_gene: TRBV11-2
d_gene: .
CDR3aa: CASSLGASLTYEQYF

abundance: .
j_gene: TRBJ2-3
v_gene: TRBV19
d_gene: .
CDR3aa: CASSISTDGGRSTDTQYF

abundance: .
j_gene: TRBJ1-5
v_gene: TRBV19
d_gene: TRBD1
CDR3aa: CASTRLTGGQPQHF

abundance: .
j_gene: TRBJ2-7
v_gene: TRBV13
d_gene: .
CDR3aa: CASSLGTGRVEQYF

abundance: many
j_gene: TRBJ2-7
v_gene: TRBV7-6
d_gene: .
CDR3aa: CASSPGPGLGVFGEQYF

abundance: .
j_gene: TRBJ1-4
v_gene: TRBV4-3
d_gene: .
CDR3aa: CASSQDGTTNEKLFF

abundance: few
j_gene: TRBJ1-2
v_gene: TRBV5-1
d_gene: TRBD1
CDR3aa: CASSWTIPGQAPPRDYGYTF

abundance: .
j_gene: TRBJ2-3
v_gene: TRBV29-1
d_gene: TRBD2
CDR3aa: CSVEGLAGEKGTDTQYF

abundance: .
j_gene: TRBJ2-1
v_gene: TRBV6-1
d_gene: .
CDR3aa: CASSEWTPLGDEQFF

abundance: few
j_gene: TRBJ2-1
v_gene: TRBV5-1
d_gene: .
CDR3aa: CASSLTRTGNEQFF